A selection of T cell receptor beta chains follows, all from one sample in a study of control samples from healthy donors and cancer patients. This table comes from immunoSEQ multiplex PCR, and its TCRdb copy is limited to in-frame clones, with some not included. This table holds tens of thousands of clones, roughly nine tenths found once. The material sequenced was blood. These receptors were taken from a woman aged 55-69 years in good health. Both conserved end residues are part of each CDR3. A D gene is named only where the DNA matches it firmly. Rows give clone size only sometimes, using once, few, many, or a class for an expanded clone.

>-|-|TRBV7-9|TRBJ1-2
TGTGCCAGCAGTCCACCCCCCGGACGGGGGCACGGCTACACCTTC
CASSPPPGRGHGYTF
>-|-|TRBV3-1/TRBV3-2|TRBJ2-1
TGTGCCAGCAGCCAACTAGGGCCTCGGGAGCAGTTCTTC
CASSQLGPREQFF
>TRBD1|-|TRBV10-3|TRBJ1-1
TGTGCCATCAGAGGTACACAGGGGGCCCACACTGAAGCTTTCTTT
CAIRGTQGAHTEAFF
>-|-|TRBV19|TRBJ2-3
TGTGCCAGTAGTATGATAGCACTAGGGCTGGATACGCAGTATTTT
CASSMIALGLDTQYF
>-|-|TRBV2|TRBJ2-2
TGTGCCAGCAGTAACCGCGGACGGCCAAACACCGGGGAGCTGTTTTTT
CASSNRGRPNTGELFF
>-|-|TRBV4-1|TRBJ1-3
TGCGCCAGCAGCCCCTCTTACACTTCTGGAAACACCATATATTTT
CASSPSYTSGNTIYF
>-|-|TRBV4-1|TRBJ1-5
TGCGCCAGCAGCCTAAACCTCATCCCGGGATATGGTCAGCCCCAGCATTTT
CASSLNLIPGYGQPQHF
>TRBD1|-|TRBV10-1|TRBJ1-1
TGCGCAGTAAAGGGGACAGAAAGGAACACTGAAGCTTTCTTT
CAVKGTERNTEAFF
>-|-|TRBV15|TRBJ2-2
TGTGCCACCAGCAGTAGACCGCGTGCCGGGGAGCTGTTTTTT
CATSSRPRAGELFF
>-|-|TRBV5-6|TRBJ2-3
TGTGCCAGCAGCCCGCATGGGGGCGGGGGCACAGATACGCAGTATTTT
CASSPHGGGGTDTQYF
>-|once|TRBV7-2|TRBJ1-1
TGTGCCAGCAGCTTAGGACGGTCGAACACTGAAGCTTTCTTT
CASSLGRSNTEAFF
>-|-|TRBV12-3/TRBV12-4|TRBJ2-1
TGTGCCAGCAGAATTAGCGTCGAGCAGTTCTTC
CASRISVEQFF
>TRBD1|once|TRBV7-9|TRBJ1-1
TGTGCCAGCAGCTTAATCGGGACAGGAGCTTTCTTT
CASSLIGTGAFF
>-|-|TRBV19|TRBJ1-5
TGTGCCAGTAGGAGACAATGGAGAAGCAATCAGCCCCAGCATTTT
CASRRQWRSNQPQHF
>TRBD2|-|TRBV9|TRBJ2-1
TGTGCCAGCAGCGTAGATCTAGCGGGAGAAAATGAGCAGTTCTTC
CASSVDLAGENEQFF
>-|-|TRBV24-1|TRBJ2-4
TGTGCCACCCCTAGTCTGGGGGACCGACTAGATTTAGCCAAAAACATTCAGTACTTC
CATPSLGDRLDLAKNIQYF
>-|once|TRBV2|TRBJ1-5
TGTGCCAGCAGTAAGTCCAGGATGTCCAATCAGCCCCAGCATTTT
CASSKSRMSNQPQHF
>-|-|TRBV18|TRBJ2-1
TGTGCCAGCTCACCCGGGATGGGCTCCTACAATGAGCAGTTCTTC
CASSPGMGSYNEQFF
>-|-|TRBV5-6|TRBJ1-4
TGTGCCAGCGGGGTCTGGGCCTCCAATGAAAAACTGTTTTTT
CASGVWASNEKLFF
>-|-|TRBV7-2|TRBJ1-5
TGTGCCAGCAGCTTAGGGCTCCAGCCCCAGCATTTT
CASSLGLQPQHF
>-|-|TRBV18|TRBJ2-6
TGTGCCAGCTCACCACCGGTTATCCCTGTTGGGGGCCCTGGGGCCAACGTCCTGACTTTC
CASSPPVIPVGGPGANVLTF
>-|-|TRBV19|TRBJ1-1
TGTGCCAGTAGTATGGCGGTGAACACTGAAGCTTTCTTT
CASSMAVNTEAFF
>-|-|TRBV6-5|TRBJ1-1
TGTGCCAGCAGTTATAGGTTGGGGGTGGGTGAAGCTTTCTTT
CASSYRLGVGEAFF
>TRBD1|once|TRBV2|TRBJ2-6
TGTGCCAGCAGTGGGGACAGGGCGTCTGGGGCCAACGTCCTGACTTTC
CASSGDRASGANVLTF
>TRBD2|-|TRBV5-1|TRBJ2-2
TGCGTCAGCAGCTCTACCGGGACTAGCGGGATCGGGGAGCTGTTTTTT
CVSSSTGTSGIGELFF
>TRBD1|few|TRBV12-5|TRBJ2-1
TGTGCTAGTGGTTTGGTACAACCCTCAAGCTACAGGGGGATCAATGAGCAGTTCTTC
CASGLVQPSSYRGINEQFF
>TRBD2|-|TRBV5-1|TRBJ2-3
TGCGCCAGCAGCCCACGGGGGGGGACTAACACAGATACGCAGTATTTT
CASSPRGGTNTDTQYF
>TRBD1|few|TRBV2|TRBJ2-1
TGTGCCAGCAGTGATAGAACAGGGGACAATGAGCAGTTCTTC
CASSDRTGDNEQFF
>-|-|TRBV3-1/TRBV3-2|TRBJ2-7
TGTGCCAGCAGCCGTGAGGCCTACGAGCAGTACTTC
CASSREAYEQYF
>TRBD1|-|TRBV28|TRBJ1-6
TGTGCCAGCGGGGCGACAGGGGAATTCAATTCACCCCTCCACTTT
CASGATGEFNSPLHF
>-|once|TRBV7-9|TRBJ1-2
TGTGCCAGCAGCTTCACCGGAATCTATGGCTACACCTTC
CASSFTGIYGYTF
>TRBD1|-|TRBV29-1|TRBJ2-7
TGCAGCGCAACACCCAAGGGGACAGGGGGGTACGAGCAGTACTTC
CSATPKGTGGYEQYF
>-|-|TRBV7-3|TRBJ1-1
TGTGCCAGCAGCTTAACGGGACAAAGGGGGAACACTGAAGCTTTCTTT
CASSLTGQRGNTEAFF
>TRBD1|-|TRBV5-1|TRBJ2-1
TGCGCCAGCCGGGCGACAGGGGGACTTAGCTCCTACAATGAGCAGTTCTTC
CASRATGGLSSYNEQFF
>-|once|TRBV7-7|TRBJ2-1
TGTGCCAGCAGCTTAGGTCCGGAGTCCTACAATGAGCAGTTCTTC
CASSLGPESYNEQFF
>-|few|TRBV11-3|TRBJ1-1
TGTGCCAGCAGCTTAGAATTTTATGGGGGCGTGAACACTGAAGCTTTCTTT
CASSLEFYGGVNTEAFF
>TRBD2|once|TRBV5-1|TRBJ2-7
TGCGCCAGCAGCGACGGGGGGGCCCTCAGCGAGCAGTACTTC
CASSDGGALSEQYF
>TRBD1|-|TRBV6-1|TRBJ1-5
TGTGCCAGCAGTGTCGGGGACGGGACAGGGGGCACCAGGGGTCAGCCCCAGCATTTT
CASSVGDGTGGTRGQPQHF
>-|-|TRBV7-9|TRBJ2-6
TGTGCCAGCAGCTTAGCGTGGGAGCCCTCTGGGGCCAACGTCCTGACTTTC
CASSLAWEPSGANVLTF
>-|-|TRBV4-1|TRBJ2-7
TGCGCCAGCAGCCGACCTCAACACTCCTACGAGCAGTACTTC
CASSRPQHSYEQYF
>TRBD2|once|TRBV7-2|TRBJ2-7
TGTGCCAGCAGCTCCGCCGGGACTATCTCCTACGAGCAGTACTTC
CASSSAGTISYEQYF
>-|once|TRBV6-1|TRBJ2-2
TGTGCCAGCAGTGGCGGGGCGGCGGAGGCTTACACCGGGGAGCTGTTTTTT
CASSGGAAEAYTGELFF
>TRBD1|-|TRBV20-1|TRBJ1-1
TGCAGTGCTGTCCGACAGGGTGAAGCTTTCTTT
CSAVRQGEAFF
>-|-|TRBV3-1/TRBV3-2|TRBJ2-6
TGTGCCAGCAGCCGAAATCTCGTGCCCGCTGGGGCCAACGTCCTGACTTTC
CASSRNLVPAGANVLTF
>-|once|TRBV24-1|TRBJ1-1
TGTGCCACCATGGGAAATGTTGGCACTGAAGCTTTCTTT
CATMGNVGTEAFF